Following are 19 T cell receptor beta chains from one sample sequenced in a study of blood T cell repertoires in COVID-19. The assay was immunoSEQ multiplex PCR, and TCRdb's table has in-frame clones only and misses some. The sample has about 320,000 clones, approximately 85% seen once. The sample was peripheral blood. The receptors originated from a human donor in a cohort sampled during active COVID-19.

V gene TRBV9 combines with J gene TRBJ2-6; D not certain. The CDR3 is 16 amino acids. Germline values: CDR1 SGDLS, CDR2 YYNGEE. Trimming stripped 2 bases from V and 0 bases from J, with 9 bases between. For the CDR3, the DNA is TGTGCCAGCAGCGTCCACTTCTACTCTGGGGCCAACGTCCTGACTTTC. This sequence encodes CASSVHFYSGANVLTF.

The chain recombines TRBV15 with TRBJ1-1; 10 bases match TRBD1. The CDR3 spans 15 residues. V lost 4 bases and J lost 5; bases outside the gene matches: 7. CDR1 LNHNV and CDR2 YYDKDF come from the germline V gene (reference sequence). The CDR3 coding sequence is TGTGCCACCAGCATTTCCGGGACAGGGGTGACTGAAGCTTTCTTT. It encodes CATSISGTGVTEAFF.

The chain links TRBV29-1 to TRBJ2-5; D possibly corresponds to TRBD1 (6 bases). The CDR3 runs to 14 residues. V dropped 1 base and J dropped 7 bases, with 16 bases sitting between them. Per the germline V gene, CDR1 is SQVTM and CDR2 is ANQGSEA. CDR3 sequence: CSVEALYRVGTQYF. The CDR3 nucleotides are TGCAGCGTTGAAGCCCTCTACAGGGTGGGGACCCAGTACTTC. Full variable domain (remainder filled in from reference TRBV29-1 and TRBJ2-5): SAVISQKPSRDICQRGTSLTIQCQVDSQVTMMFWYRQQPGQSLTLIATANQGSEATYESGFVIDKFPISRPNLTFSTLTVSNMSPEDSSIYLCSVEALYRVGTQYFGPGTRLLVL.

The chain has TRBV19 and TRBJ2-6; 12 bases line up with TRBD1. In germline, CDR1 is LNHDA, CDR2 SQIVND (reference sequence). This CDR3 comprises 20 residues. Trimming at V came to 0 bases and at J to 1 base, leaving 7 bases not matched to a gene. The CDR3 loop is CASSIEGDRGRLSGANVLTF. CDR3 nucleotide sequence: TGTGCCAGTAGTATAGAAGGGGACAGGGGGCGACTTTCTGGGGCCAACGTCCTGACTTTC.

The chain links TRBV3-1 (or the pseudogene TRBV3-2) to TRBJ2-3; 9 bases agree with TRBD2. After removal of 0 bases from V and 6 bases from J, the junction contained 13 bases not matched to a gene. Germline lookup yields CDR1 LGHDT and CDR2 YNNKEL (reference sequence). The length of the CDR3 is 18 residues. The CDR3 nucleotides are TGTGCCAGCAGCCAAGATCTTGAGACTAGCGGATACTCTGATACGCAGTATTTT. As protein: CASSQDLETSGYSDTQYF.

The CDR3 region is CASSFSTGSEKLFF. The CDR3 DNA reads as TGTGCCAGCAGCTTTTCTACCGGGAGTGAAAAACTGTTTTTT. The chain joins TRBV7-9 to TRBJ1-4; D ambiguous. Trimming took 3 bases from V and 7 from J, leaving 12 bases between them. Germline lookup yields CDR1 SEHNR and CDR2 FQNEAQ (reference sequence). This CDR3 is 14 amino acids long.

CDR3 sequence (DNA): TGTGCCAGCAGCCCCGAACTAGCGGGGGGATATGAGCAGTTCTTC. This codes for CASSPELAGGYEQFF. This rearrangement joins TRBV4-2 to TRBJ2-1; TRBD2 matches at 12 bases. The CDR3 covers 15 residues. J was trimmed by 8 bases and V by 4 bases; bases with no gene match: 6. Germline CDR1 is LGHNA and CDR2 is YNFKEQ.

This clone has just one count. V gene TRBV9 combines with J gene TRBJ2-3, with D perhaps matching TRBD2 (6 bases). The V and J ends lost 0 bases and 0 bases respectively, with 11 bases between them. The CDR3 is 16 amino acids. Germline CDR1 SGDLS, CDR2 YYNGEE. Here the CDR3 DNA reads TGTGCCAGCAGCGTAGCTGCGCTAGCGAGCACAGATACGCAGTATTTT. Residues: CASSVAALASTDTQYF.

The chain is built from TRBV9 and TRBJ1-2; tentative D call: TRBD1 (6 bases). The CDR3 totals 14 residues. V shed 5 bases and J shed 6 bases, with 17 bases lying between them. CDR1 is SGDLS, CDR2 YYNGEE, per germline. CDR3 residues: CASSRQVGGDGYTF. For the CDR3, the DNA is TGTGCCAGCAGTCGACAGGTTGGGGGTGATGGCTACACCTTC.

The V call is TRBV19, the J call TRBJ1-5, with D possibly TRBD1 on 5 matching bases. The CDR3 has 13 residues. Trimming removed 6 bases from V and 6 bases from J, with 12 bases in between. The germline gives CDR1 LNHDA, CDR2 SQIVND (reference sequence). The CDR3 region is CASSPGFGQPQHF. As DNA, the CDR3 is TGTGCCAGTAGCCCAGGGTTCGGTCAGCCCCAGCATTTT.

The chain combines TRBV30 with TRBJ2-2; 9 nucleotides align to TRBD1. This CDR3 contains 14 residues. The V segment lost 3 bases and the J segment 4 bases; nucleotides outside the gene matches: 3. Germline lookup yields CDR1 GTSNPN and CDR2 SVGIG (reference sequence). CDR3 sequence: CAWRTTGGTGELFF. The CDR3 DNA reads TGTGCCTGGAGGACGACAGGGGGCACCGGGGAGCTGTTTTTT.

The chain links TRBV5-5 to TRBJ2-7; possibly TRBD1 for D (6 bases). The V end lost 4 bases, the J end lost 10 bases, and 21 bases lay between the germline ends. Germline-derived CDR1 and CDR2 are SGHKS and YYEKEE (reference sequence). CDR3 length: 14 residues. The CDR3 reads CASSLFGQPTEQYF. DNA for the CDR3: TGTGCCAGCAGCCTGTTTGGACAGCCAACGGAACAGTACTTC.

The J gene is TRBJ2-1, the V gene TRBV5-4; 9 nucleotides match TRBD1. After removal of 2 bases from V and 8 bases from J, the junction contained 5 bases not matched to a gene. The CDR3 spans 14 residues. Germline V CDR1 and CDR2: SGHNT, YYREEE (reference sequence). The CDR3 nucleotides read TGTGCCAGCAGCTTTCCGGGACAGGGCTATGAGCAGTTCTTC. Translated, it gives CASSFPGQGYEQFF.

The J gene is TRBJ1-1, the V gene TRBV6-4; D possibly corresponds to TRBD1 (5 bases). Trimming shortened V by 4 bases and J by 4 bases, and 10 bases separated the two germline ends. The CDR3 has 13 amino acids. Germline V CDR1 and CDR2: MRHNA, SNTAGT. CDR3 in DNA: TGTGCCAGCAGTGCGGGGGGTAGCACTGAAGCTTTCTTT. This codes for CASSAGGSTEAFF.

V and J are TRBV5-6 and TRBJ2-2; D gene unclear. CDR1 and CDR2 (germline): SGHDT, YYEEEE. This CDR3 is built from 14 residues. The V end was cut by 2 bases, the J end by 1 base, with 6 bases between. CDR3 nucleotides: TGTGCCAGCAGCTTACCCAGGAACACCGGGGAGCTGTTTTTT. It encodes CASSLPRNTGELFF.

This chain joins TRBV12-3 or TRBV12-4 and TRBJ1-3; D remains ambiguous. Trimming took 6 bases from V and 6 from J, leaving 3 bases between them. This CDR3 contains 10 residues. CDR3 region: CASSLNTIYF. The CDR3 region has the DNA TGTGCCAGCAGCCTAAACACCATATATTTT.

The rearrangement uses TRBV6-5 and TRBJ2-1; tentatively, D is TRBD2 (6 bases). This CDR3 spans 14 amino acids. V gave up 6 bases and J gave up 3 bases, with 12 bases separating them. CDR1 and CDR2 (germline): MNHEY, SVGAGI. CDR3: CASRVTGVYNEQFF. In nucleotides, the CDR3 is TGTGCCAGCAGGGTGACGGGGGTCTACAATGAGCAGTTCTTC.

This chain connects TRBV5-4 to TRBJ1-2; D is perhaps TRBD1 (5 bases). Germline CDR1 SGHNT, CDR2 YYREEE (reference sequence). The CDR3 is 15 amino acids. The V gene lost 0 bases and the J gene lost 2 bases, with 11 bases spanning the gap. CDR3 sequence reads: CASSLGGGVNYGYTF. CDR3 sequence (DNA): TGTGCCAGCAGCTTGGGAGGAGGGGTGAACTATGGCTACACCTTC.

The V gene is TRBV6-1, the J gene TRBJ2-1; D unclear. This CDR3 has 13 amino acids. The germline V gene encodes CDR1 MNHNS and CDR2 SASEGT. V was shortened by 2 bases and J by 4 bases, with 6 bases between the two germline ends. This chain's CDR3 is CASSENLYNEQFF. DNA for the CDR3: TGTGCCAGCAGTGAAAATTTATACAATGAGCAGTTCTTC.